This T cell receptor (beta chain) was found in a study of blood T cell repertoires in COVID-19. The overall study: PBMCs, B-cell-depleted T cells, or T cells provided the cDNA or gDNA that made up the material.

Trimming shortened V by 2 bases and J by 0 bases, and 8 bases separated the two germline ends. The CDR3 has 16 residues. Germline CDR1 and CDR2: MNHEY and SVGAGI. Original methodology: Amplification from reference gene primers served as the basis for estimated nucleated cell counts. The repertoire was sequenced with immunoSEQ multiplex PCR; TCRdb's copy has only in-frame clones and lacks some. The DNA was the basis for D and trimming; V, J and clone size are from that table. The sample has under 150,000 clones; approximately 84% are singletons. V usage is TRBV6-5 and J usage is TRBJ2-6; unclear D gene. Sequenced sample: peripheral blood. This receptor was identified in an elderly woman with acute or convalescent COVID-19. CDR3 sequence reads: CASSYADNSGANVLTF. In nucleotides, the CDR3 is TGTGCCAGCAGTTACGCCGACAACTCTGGGGCCAACGTCCTGACTTTC.